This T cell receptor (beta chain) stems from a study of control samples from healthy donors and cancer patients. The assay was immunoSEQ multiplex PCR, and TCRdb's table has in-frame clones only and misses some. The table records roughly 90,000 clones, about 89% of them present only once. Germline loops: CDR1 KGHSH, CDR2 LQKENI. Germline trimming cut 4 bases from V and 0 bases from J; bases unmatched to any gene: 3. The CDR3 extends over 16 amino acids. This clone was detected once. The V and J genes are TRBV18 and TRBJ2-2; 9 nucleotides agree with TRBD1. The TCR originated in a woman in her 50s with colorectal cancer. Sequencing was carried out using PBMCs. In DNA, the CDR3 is TGTGCCAGCTCACGGGACAGGGTTGCGAACACCGGGGAGCTGTTTTTT. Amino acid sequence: CASSRDRVANTGELFF.